These 12 T cell receptor beta chains share one sample of origin, sequenced in a study of blood T cell repertoires in COVID-19. Measured with immunoSEQ multiplex PCR; TCRdb has only the in-frame clones, and not every one. The sample holds about 160,000 clones, less than 90% seen once. The sequenced material came from peripheral blood. Receptor source: a woman between 65 and 79 years old with acute or convalescent COVID-19.

CDR3 DNA sequence: TGTGCCAGCAGCCAAAGAAAGGACCCGCGACAGAGAGAAGCTTTCTTT. It codes for CASSQRKDPRQREAFF. This chain uses TRBV4-2 with TRBJ1-1, with a possible D match to TRBD1 (5 bases). CDR1 and CDR2 (germline): LGHNA, YNFKEQ. V gave up 2 bases and J gave up 8 bases, with 21 bases separating them. This CDR3 region has 16 residues.

The chain links TRBV15 to TRBJ2-6; 7 nucleotides line up with TRBD2. The J segment lost 0 bases and the V segment lost 9 bases, leaving 8 bases of the junction unmatched. Germline V CDR1 and CDR2: LNHNV, YYDKDF (reference sequence). The CDR3 is 16 amino acids. The CDR3 sequence is CATEMGGSSGANVLTF. The DNA of the CDR3 is TGTGCCACGGAAATGGGAGGGTCCTCTGGGGCCAACGTCCTGACTTTC.

In this sample, this clone turned up once. The V gene is TRBV6-6, the J gene TRBJ2-1; 7 bases are shared with TRBD2. The CDR3 sequence is 15 residues long. V lost 7 bases to trimming and J lost 4 bases; unmatched junction nucleotides: 10. Germline CDR1 MNHNY, CDR2 SVGAGI (reference sequence). The CDR3 nucleotides read TGTGCCAGCACCAAGGCCGGGGGGTCTTACAATGAGCAGTTCTTC. Its translation: CASTKAGGSYNEQFF.

This chain connects TRBV5-1 to TRBJ1-4; 7 bases align to TRBD1. Looked up from germline, CDR1 is SGHRS and CDR2 is YFSETQ. The CDR3 extends over 15 amino acids. The V gene end was trimmed by 4 bases and the J gene end by 3 bases; junction bases not matched to a gene: 6. This CDR3 reads CASSPRGLANEKLFF. CDR3 DNA: TGCGCCAGCAGCCCTAGGGGGCTCGCTAATGAAAAACTGTTTTTT.

The chain is built from TRBV5-1 and TRBJ2-3; TRBD2 is a possible D gene (5 bases). CDR3 length: 16 residues. Germline V lookup: CDR1 SGHRS, CDR2 YFSETQ. The germline V and J ends were trimmed by 0 bases and 5 bases, with 16 bases remaining between them. In DNA form, the CDR3 reads TGCGCCAGCAGCTTGGCACGGGGAATCGGTGGAGATACGCAGTATTTT. Its protein is CASSLARGIGGDTQYF.

The chain links TRBV4-1 to TRBJ1-5, with D perhaps matching TRBD1 (5 bases). Germline V CDR1 and CDR2: MGHRA, YSYEKL. The CDR3 runs 13 residues. Trimming shortened V by 1 base and J by 7 bases, and 8 bases separated the two germline ends. The CDR3, as DNA: TGCGCCAGCAGCCAAGGCAGGGCGCAGCCCCAGCATTTT. Translating it yields CASSQGRAQPQHF.

The rearrangement links TRBV7-9 to TRBJ2-7, with unresolved D. CDR1 and CDR2 (germline): SEHNR, FQNEAQ (reference sequence). The CDR3 is made up of 11 amino acids. V shed 4 bases and J shed 2 bases, with 3 bases lying between them. The chain's CDR3 is CASSSPYEQYF. DNA for the CDR3: TGTGCCAGCAGCTCTCCCTACGAGCAGTACTTC.

V is TRBV5-6 and J is TRBJ1-6, with D perhaps matching TRBD1 (6 bases). With 4 bases removed from V and 7 bases from J, the gap between germline ends came to 18 bases. Germline V gene data show CDR1 as SGHDT and CDR2 as YYEEEE. The length of the CDR3 is 16 residues. This CDR3 reads CASSPRQVHANSPLHF. CDR3 DNA: TGTGCCAGCAGCCCAAGACAGGTCCACGCCAATTCACCCCTCCACTTT. The entire variable domain, with the rest obtained from reference TRBV5-6 and TRBJ1-6, is as follows: DAGVTQSPTHLIKTRGQQVTLRCSPKSGHDTVSWYQQALGQGPQFIFQYYEEEERQRGNFPDRFSGHQFPNYSSELNVNALLLGDSALYLCASSPRQVHANSPLHFGNGTRLTVT.

This clone was seen a handful of times. The CDR3 DNA follows: TGTGCCAGCAGCGCCGGGAGTTTAATGAGCCTTGGCTACACCTTC. The encoded protein is CASSAGSLMSLGYTF. J is TRBJ1-2 and V is TRBV9; D uncertain. The CDR3 consists of 15 residues. V lost 3 bases and J 7 bases, leaving 19 bases between the germline ends. The germline CDR1 and CDR2 sequences are SGDLS and YYNGEE.

The chain combines TRBV2 with TRBJ1-4, with 7 nucleotides matching TRBD1. Germline CDR1 and CDR2: SNHLY and FYNNEI. This CDR3 comprises 13 residues. The trim removed 6 bases at V and 8 bases at J, leaving 6 bases unmatched. The CDR3 sequence is CASSQGVGEKLFF. CDR3 DNA sequence: TGTGCCAGCAGCCAGGGGGTAGGGGAAAAACTGTTTTTT.

This chain connects TRBV7-9 to TRBJ1-1; TRBD1 matches at 8 bases. This CDR3 region has 14 residues. The J segment lost 6 bases and the V segment lost 5 bases, leaving 8 bases of the junction unmatched. Germline V lookup: CDR1 SEHNR, CDR2 FQNEAQ (reference sequence). The CDR3 loop is CASSPRTGSSEAFF. The CDR3 DNA reads TGTGCCAGCAGCCCCCGGACAGGGAGCTCTGAAGCTTTCTTT.

The chain is built from TRBV7-2 and TRBJ1-3; 7 bases align to TRBD1. V dropped 5 bases and J dropped 4; count of bases not matched to a gene: 11. Germline V lookup: CDR1 SGHTA, CDR2 FQGNSA. This CDR3 region has 16 residues. The chain's CDR3 is CASSPGQGGFGNTIYF. The CDR3 DNA is TGTGCCAGCAGCCCTGGCCAGGGGGGATTCGGAAACACCATATATTTT. Full variable domain (rest looked up from reference TRBV7-2 and TRBJ1-3): GAGVSQSPSNKVTEKGKDVELRCDPISGHTALYWYRQSLGQGLEFLIYFQGNSAPDKSGLPSDRFSAERTGGSVSTLTIQRTQQEDSAVYLCASSPGQGGFGNTIYFGEGSWLTVV.